These 30 T cell receptor beta chains were sequenced from one sample in a study of blood T cells in healthy people across ages. The authors ran a second PCR of about 7 to 11 cycles using a sample-barcoded 5' primer and a J-beta primer mix. TCRdb processed the 5' RACE reads anew with MiXCR; each CDR3 protein has one entry. Counted here are fewer than 1,200,000 distinct CDR3 sequences, less than 25% occurring once; the ten biggest clones make up about 0.72%. These data are also associated with another study on T cells of mothers and their children.

Sequenced sample: blood. The receptors were gathered from a girl aged 2-9 years in good health.

The chain couples TRBV7-6 to TRBJ2-1; possible D gene TRBD2, 5 bases. Germline CDR1 and CDR2: SGHVS and FNYEAQ. The V gene lost 5 bases and the J gene lost 2 bases, with 19 bases spanning the gap. There are 17 residues in the CDR3. This CDR3 reads CASSTRGETDPYNEQFF. The CDR3 DNA follows: TGTGCCAGCAGCACCCGTGGGGAGACTGATCCCTACAATGAGCAGTTCTTC.

J is TRBJ2-1 and V is TRBV28, with 8 bases aligning to TRBD2. CDR3 length: 19 amino acids. Germline lookup yields CDR1 MDHEN and CDR2 SYDVKM. J was trimmed by 0 bases and V by 3 bases; bases with no gene match: 13. In DNA, the CDR3 is TGTGCCAGCAGTTTTCCCGGGGGGGAGACGGTAAGCTCCTACAATGAGCAGTTCTTC. It is translated as CASSFPGGETVSSYNEQFF.

This clonotype appeared a single time. This sequence joins TRBV15 and TRBJ1-1; D is unresolved. CDR1 is LNHNV and CDR2 is YYDKDF in the germline V gene (reference sequence). V gave up 1 base and J gave up 1 base, with 7 bases separating them. The CDR3 has 14 residues. DNA for the CDR3: TGTGCCACCAGCAGAGGAGGTGCGAACACTGAAGCTTTCTTT. Its translation is CATSRGGANTEAFF.

This clonotype was recorded once. This chain links TRBV12-3 or TRBV12-4 with TRBJ2-1; tentatively, D is TRBD1 or TRBD2 (6 bases each). V was cut by 3 bases and J by 0 bases, with 21 bases left in between. CDR3 length equals 19 residues. In DNA, the CDR3 is TGTGCCAGCAGTTTTTACCGGGGGCCTCTGCTGAACTCCTACAATGAGCAGTTCTTC. It encodes CASSFYRGPLLNSYNEQFF.

This clonotype occurred a few times. This sequence joins TRBV3-1 and TRBJ2-5; 9 bases fit TRBD2. V gave up 6 bases and J gave up 1 base; unmatched junction bases: 9. The CDR3 is made up of 16 amino acids. Germline V gene lookup returns CDR1 LGHDT and CDR2 YNNKEL (reference sequence). The DNA for the CDR3 is TGTGCCAGCAGTCACCTAACGACTAGCGGCCAAGAGACCCAGTACTTC. It encodes CASSHLTTSGQETQYF.

The chain combines TRBV5-5 with TRBJ2-1, with D possibly matching TRBD2 (6 bases). The V end was cut by 3 bases, the J end by 9 bases, with 10 bases between. Germline values: CDR1 SGHKS, CDR2 YYEKEE (reference sequence). This CDR3 contains 12 residues. The CDR3 spells CASSSGDIEQFF. CDR3 sequence (DNA): TGTGCCAGCAGCTCGGGGGATATTGAGCAGTTCTTC.

This rearrangement joins TRBV3-1 to TRBJ2-5, with D uncertain. Near its end, the DNA agrees better with TRBJ2-1, so the J call may be wrong. CDR3 length equals 14 residues. From germline, CDR1 is LGHDT and CDR2 YNNKEL (reference sequence). The CDR3 nucleotides are TGTGCCAGCAGCCAAATGAACCCCGTTAATGAGCAGTTCTTC. Its protein is CASSQMNPVNEQFF.

The J gene is TRBJ2-7, the V gene TRBV4-3, with D unresolved. Trimming left V 0 bases short and J 1 base short, with 7 bases between. Germline CDR1 is LGHNA and CDR2 is YSLEER. The length of the CDR3 is 14 residues. CDR3: CASSQDRTSYEQYF. In nucleotides, the CDR3 is TGCGCCAGCAGCCAAGATCGTACGTCCTACGAGCAGTACTTC.

The chain couples TRBV7-6 to TRBJ2-7, with no clear D. There are 15 residues in the CDR3. Germline CDR1 is SGHVS and CDR2 is FNYEAQ. V lost 2 bases and J lost 3, with 14 bases in between. Here the CDR3 DNA reads TGTGCCAGCAGCTTATTTCCTGGCGGTGACTACGAGCAGTACTTC. Encoded protein: CASSLFPGGDYEQYF. The variable domain in full, with the rest retrieved from reference TRBV7-6 and TRBJ2-7, is GAGVSQSPRYKVTKRGQDVALRCDPISGHVSLYWYRQALGQGPEFLTYFNYEAQQDKSGLPNDRFSAERPEGSISTLTIQRTEQRDSAMYRCASSLFPGGDYEQYFGPGTRLTVT.

The chain employs TRBV4-3 and TRBJ1-4, with TRBD1 matching 8 bases. The CDR3 is made up of 17 amino acids. In germline, CDR1 is LGHNA, CDR2 YSLEER. J was trimmed by 8 bases and V by 0 bases; bases with no gene match: 11. CDR3 sequence (DNA): TGCGCCAGCAGCCAAGAATTGTTAACAGGGGGAGGCGAAAAACTGTTTTTT. Amino acids: CASSQELLTGGGEKLFF.

This clonotype was counted a few times. The rearrangement uses TRBV6-5 and TRBJ1-3, with D possibly matching TRBD1 (5 bases). CDR3 length: 15 residues. The germline V gene has CDR1 MNHEY and CDR2 SVGAGI. V was pared by 6 bases and J by 0 bases, with 12 bases between. As DNA, the CDR3 is TGTGCCAGCAGGCCCGACAGTTACTCTGGAAACACCATATATTTT. This sequence encodes CASRPDSYSGNTIYF.

J is TRBJ1-2 and V is TRBV28, with D perhaps matching TRBD1 (5 bases). V gave up 0 bases and J gave up 6 bases, with 14 bases separating them. Germline CDR1 is MDHEN and CDR2 is SYDVKM. There are 15 residues in the CDR3. Here the CDR3 reads CASSLWSREGNGYTF. In DNA, the CDR3 is TGTGCCAGCAGTTTATGGTCCAGGGAAGGGAATGGCTACACCTTC.

In DNA form, the CDR3 reads TGCGCCAGCAGCCAAGATCTGTCAGGACCCCTAGCTAACTATGGCTACACCTTC. It is translated as CASSQDLSGPLANYGYTF. This sequence joins TRBV4-3 and TRBJ1-2; D ambiguous. Trimming pared 0 bases from V and 0 bases from J, leaving 17 bases between. CDR1 LGHNA and CDR2 YSLEER come from the germline V gene. The CDR3 is made up of 18 amino acids.

This clonotype was seen a few times. This sequence joins TRBV15 and TRBJ1-2; 7 bases map to TRBD1. Germline V gene data show CDR1 as LNHNV and CDR2 as YYDKDF (reference sequence). The CDR3 loop spans 13 amino acids. Losses at the gene ends were 0 bases for V and 8 bases for J; bases not matched to a gene: 3. CDR3 DNA: TGTGCCACCAGCAGAGATTGGACAGGCGGCTACACCTTC. Amino acids: CATSRDWTGGYTF. The full variable domain, completed using reference TRBV15 and TRBJ1-2, is DAMVIQNPRYQVTQFGKPVTLSCSQTLNHNVMYWYQQKSSQAPKLLFHYYDKDFNNEADTPDNFQSRRPNTSFCFLDIRSPGLGDTAMYLCATSRDWTGGYTFGSGTRLTVV.

This clonotype came up many times. The chain uses TRBV2 and TRBJ2-7; D call uncertain. In germline, CDR1 is SNHLY, CDR2 FYNNEI. CDR3 length: 14 residues. Trimming cost V 6 bases and J 0 bases, with 12 bases left between them. The CDR3 reads CASRDGRRSYEQYF. In DNA form, the CDR3 reads TGTGCCAGCAGAGATGGACGGCGCTCCTACGAGCAGTACTTC.

The gene calls are TRBV23-1 and TRBJ1-6; possible D gene TRBD1, 5 bases. TRBV23-1 is given ORF status, its function remaining uncertain. V lost 2 bases to trimming and J lost 7 bases, with 12 bases between them. The CDR3 is made up of 15 amino acids. The CDR3 sequence is CASSQLRGPNSPLHF. DNA for the CDR3: TGCGCCAGCAGTCAACTACGGGGCCCCAATTCACCCCTCCACTTT.

This sequence joins TRBV7-9 and TRBJ2-3; D is possibly TRBD2 (6 bases). Germline V gives CDR1 SEHNR, CDR2 FQNEAQ (reference sequence). This CDR3 contains 15 residues. V dropped 3 bases and J dropped 0 bases, with 10 bases sitting between them. The CDR3 loop is CASSFGGPSTDTQYF. The DNA of the CDR3 is TGTGCCAGCAGCTTCGGGGGACCAAGCACAGATACGCAGTATTTT. Complete variable domain (other parts from reference TRBV7-9 and TRBJ2-3): DTGVSQNPRHKITKRGQNVTFRCDPISEHNRLYWYRQTLGQGPEFLTYFQNEAQLEKSRLLSDRFSAERPKGSFSTLEIQRTEQGDSAMYLCASSFGGPSTDTQYFGPGTRLTVL.

This sequence joins TRBV13 and TRBJ1-2, with 8 bases lining up with TRBD1. Germline CDR1 is PRHDT and CDR2 is FYEKMQ (reference sequence). J lost 0 bases, V lost 5 bases, and 8 bases had no gene match. There are 16 residues in the CDR3. The chain's CDR3 is CASSPPTGEANYGYTF. CDR3 DNA sequence: TGTGCCAGCAGCCCCCCGACAGGGGAAGCTAACTATGGCTACACCTTC.

The rearrangement links TRBV6-2 or TRBV6-3 to TRBJ1-3, with D possibly matching TRBD1 (6 bases). The CDR3 runs to 14 residues. Trimming removed 6 bases at V and 14 bases at J, with 23 bases between. Per germline, CDR1 MNHEY and CDR2 SVGEGT. CDR3 bases: TGTGCCAGCAGCCAACGGACAGCCCCCTTTTCGTTATATTTT. Its translation is CASSQRTAPFSLYF.

A few counts support this clonotype. This chain links TRBV5-1 with TRBJ2-6, with no clear D. The length of the CDR3 is 16 residues. V was pared by 0 bases and J by 0 bases, with 7 bases between. Looked up from germline, CDR1 is SGHRS and CDR2 is YFSETQ. In DNA, the CDR3 is TGCGCCAGCAGCTTGGGTCTCTTCTCTGGGGCCAACGTCCTGACTTTC. It yields the protein CASSLGLFSGANVLTF. Complete variable domain (other parts from reference TRBV5-1 and TRBJ2-6): KAGVTQTPRYLIKTRGQQVTLSCSPISGHRSVSWYQQTPGQGLQFLFEYFSETQRNKGNFPGRFSGRQFSNSRSEMNVSTLELGDSALYLCASSLGLFSGANVLTFGAGSRLTVL.

This clonotype was detected a few times. V is TRBV12-5 and J is TRBJ2-1; no firm D call. The CDR3 length is 11 residues. The germline CDR1 and CDR2 sequences are LGHNT and FRNRAP. The V end was cut by 4 bases, the J end by 7 bases, with 5 bases between. The CDR3 region is CASGSMNEQFF. For the CDR3, the DNA is TGTGCTAGTGGTTCGATGAATGAGCAGTTCTTC. The whole variable domain, filled in from reference TRBV12-5 and TRBJ2-1, reads DARVTQTPRHKVTEMGQEVTMRCQPILGHNTVFWYRQTMMQGLELLAYFRNRAPLDDSGMPKDRFSAEMPDATLATLKIQPSEPRDSAVYFCASGSMNEQFFGPGTRLTVL.

The chain employs TRBV29-1 and TRBJ2-4; tentatively, D is TRBD2 (5 bases). Per the germline V gene, CDR1 is SQVTM and CDR2 is ANQGSEA. V was cut by 7 bases and J by 8 bases, with 9 bases left in between. The CDR3 runs 10 residues. CDR3 protein: CSAHGDIQYF. CDR3 nucleotides: TGCAGCGCCCACGGGGACATTCAGTACTTC.

The chain links TRBV7-9 to TRBJ2-5; 7 bases align to TRBD1. This CDR3 has 14 residues. Per the germline V gene, CDR1 is SEHNR and CDR2 is FQNEAQ (reference sequence). V lost 5 bases to trimming and J lost 3 bases; unmatched junction nucleotides: 6. The CDR3 is CASSARDREETQYF. The CDR3 DNA reads TGTGCCAGCAGCGCTCGGGACAGAGAAGAGACCCAGTACTTC.

This chain links TRBV12-5 with TRBJ2-5; D is ambiguous. The CDR3 covers 15 residues. CDR1 is LGHNT, CDR2 FRNRAP, per germline. The V end was cut by 3 bases, the J end by 5 bases, with 16 bases between. The CDR3 reads CASGFTTTIGETQYF. The CDR3, as DNA: TGTGCTAGTGGTTTCACAACGACCATAGGGGAGACCCAGTACTTC.

This clonotype has at least ten counts. This rearrangement joins TRBV29-1 to TRBJ2-7; 7 bases map to TRBD1. V was pared by 4 bases and J by 0 bases, with 3 bases of the junction left unmatched. Germline V gene sequence: CDR1 SQVTM, CDR2 ANQGSEA. The CDR3 covers 13 residues. The CDR3 DNA sequence: TGCAGCGTTGGAGGGGGCAGCTCCTACGAGCAGTACTTC. Amino acids: CSVGGGSSYEQYF.

The chain combines TRBV20-1 with TRBJ2-4; D call uncertain. CDR3 length: 12 amino acids. Germline V CDR1 and CDR2: DFQATT, SNEGSKA (reference sequence). V was clipped by 6 bases and J by 6 bases, with 12 bases between them. CDR3 DNA: TGCAGTGCCCAGAGGAATTCAAACATTCAGTACTTC. It yields the protein CSAQRNSNIQYF.

This clonotype occurred once. The rearrangement joins TRBV7-2 to TRBJ2-1; 7 nucleotides line up with TRBD1. The J segment lost 1 base and the V segment lost 4 bases, leaving 7 bases of the junction unmatched. This CDR3 contains 16 residues. Germline CDR1 SGHTA, CDR2 FQGNSA. The CDR3 bases are TGTGCCAGCAGCTCCGGGACAGTGGGATCCTACAATGAGCAGTTCTTC. Encoded protein: CASSSGTVGSYNEQFF. The variable domain in full, with the rest retrieved from reference TRBV7-2 and TRBJ2-1, is GAGVSQSPSNKVTEKGKDVELRCDPISGHTALYWYRQSLGQGLEFLIYFQGNSAPDKSGLPSDRFSAERTGGSVSTLTIQRTQQEDSAVYLCASSSGTVGSYNEQFFGPGTRLTVL.

The genes are TRBV6-5 and TRBJ2-5; possible D gene TRBD1, 6 bases. The J call may be in error: the DNA end matches TRBJ2-1 better. This CDR3 is 14 amino acids long. Germline V lookup: CDR1 MNHEY, CDR2 SVGAGI. In DNA, the CDR3 is TGTGCCAGCTCCCCGGACAGCCTCCCCAATGAGCAGTTCTTC. This sequence encodes CASSPDSLPNEQFF.

The rearrangement links TRBV6-5 to TRBJ1-6; D perhaps matches TRBD1 (6 bases). Germline assignment: CDR1 MNHEY and CDR2 SVGAGI. The CDR3 totals 16 residues. V gave up 7 bases and J gave up 9 bases, with 22 bases separating them. The CDR3 loop reads CASNSALPGVSSPLHF. CDR3 coding DNA: TGTGCCAGCAATTCAGCCCTCCCAGGGGTTAGTTCACCCCTCCACTTT.

This clonotype was counted a few times. J is TRBJ2-2 and V is TRBV28, with D hard to call. The CDR3 extends over 12 amino acids. The germline V gene has CDR1 MDHEN and CDR2 SYDVKM. V dropped 10 bases and J dropped 8 bases, with 14 bases sitting between them. Here the CDR3 DNA reads TGTGCCACCCGTCGGGCAAATGGGGAGCTGTTTTTT. Protein: CATRRANGELFF.